This TCR beta chain appears in the sequencing data of a study of cytomegalovirus exposure and HLA in healthy donors (dated 2017 in TCRdb). For the wider study: In an earlier analysis of 550 to 750 of the donors, 250 to 300 Gb of sequence data and 100 million or so unique TCR beta sequences from 150 million to 200 million T cells were reported. The study aimed to test whether signatures of past pathogen exposure could be identified by cataloging public T cell receptors. A later analysis re-examined previously published TCR beta repertoires from 600 to 700 donors and added high-resolution HLA genotyping to investigate patterns of TCR occurrence. The study combined high-throughput TCR immunosequencing, statistical association of individual TCRs with disease status, and machine learning to predict cytomegalovirus infection status. HLA typing covered class I and class II loci at four-digit resolution. Rather than using new phenotypic data, the later analysis identified candidate immune exposures from TCR beta sequences and from how often those sequences occurred across donors. Every repertoire in the discovery cohort had been generated on one and the same sequencing platform. The number of donors typed differed by locus, with about 629-630 for A, B, C, DRB1 and DQB1, around 500 for DQA1, over 600 for DPA1, and some 470 for DPB1. A separate validation cohort of 100 to 150 different subjects was used in addition to the roughly 720-subject first cohort. Of the roughly 400 genotyped donors, approximately 83% fell in the genetic ancestry cluster associated with self-reported Caucasian donors. Several DR-DQ haplotypes were treated as single units for association and clustering because of strong linkage in the cohort. Using immunosequencing, the study profiled T cell repertoires from about 610 subjects and related those repertoires to cytomegalovirus serostatus. Donor age, sex, ethnicity and CMV serostatus were compiled together with the repertoire data. On average, approximately 250,000 unique TCR beta nucleotide sequences were sequenced per donor among about 400 genotyped donors of the cohort, with roughly 19% of those sequences being non-productive. About 330 gigabases of sequencing data and around 88 million unique TCR sequences made up an early release that covered fewer than 650 HLA-typed donors. In an earlier analysis of roughly 600 of the donors, high-throughput TCR beta sequencing was used to judge whether each TCR beta V gene segment behaved as functional or pseudogenic. A later genetic analysis used genome-wide SNP genotypes for about three fifths of the 666 donors, treating that subset as a discovery cohort. General conclusions and limits of the study: Seventeen rarely observed V segments, including chromosome 9 orphons, were excluded from the earlier analysis of just under 600 of the donors because counts were too low. An earlier analysis of approximately 590 of the donors showed that most TCR beta V segments appeared in productive rearrangements either about 87% or about 30% of the time, which broadly matched IMGT annotations. According to a later analysis, TCR association rates differed among HLA loci, with DRB1 alleles showing the most associated TCRs and HLA-C alleles showing the fewest. The study gave a list of 150 to 200 TCR beta chains associated with cytomegalovirus. Three of the identified cytomegalovirus-associated TCR beta chains were confirmed in vitro to be specific for cytomegalovirus antigens. Immune exposure information for the cohort was limited to CMV serostatus. In a later analysis, HLA-associated TCR beta chains were found to be more clonally expanded and to have lower generation probabilities than equally common non-associated chains. According to a later analysis, parvovirus B19, influenza, CMV and Epstein-Barr virus appeared linked to several top co-occurrence clusters. An association between a missense DCLRE1C variant and V-gene and J-gene trimming of TCR beta chains was found in a later genetic analysis and replicated in an independent cohort. Linkage disequilibrium might explain the correlated functional status among segregating V segments, but an unknown experimental factor could not be ruled out. A further reported finding was that TCR beta sequences accurately predicted the HLA-A and HLA-B alleles for most subjects in the first cohort. The classifier was reported to diagnose cytomegalovirus status with high specificity and sensitivity in both the original and validation cohorts. Only TCR beta chains were sequenced in this cohort, and the absence of alpha or paired-chain data limited detectable features. In a later analysis, 16,951 TCR beta sequences were associated with specific HLA alleles at a false discovery rate of 0.05. Most TCR sequences were observed very rarely across donors, whereas some public TCRs were present in many individuals. A later genetic analysis reported fewer N-insertions in productive TCRs among donors in an Asian-associated ancestry cluster than the roughly 700-donor mean. When HLA alleles, especially DR and DQ, strongly co-occurred, TCR associations were difficult to assign to individual alleles. Presence/absence analyses assumed roughly uniform sequencing depth across donors, an assumption that may not hold. Some IMGT-functional V segments, including TRBV6-2 and TRBV6-3, could not be told apart with the 87-base-pair reads, so those segments were excluded. Most CMV-associated TCR beta chains appeared to be HLA-restricted in a later analysis, and the HLA associations seemed to be driven largely by CMV exposure. Because HLA typing was unavailable for some donors at each locus, only the typed subset was used in association tests. The sequencing pipeline was judged likely to have produced a cluster of highly shared sequence variants as a technical artifact. The authors suggested that the approach could potentially be extended to other disease states and immunological phenotypes.

Relative to germline, V is 9 bases shorter and J is 4 bases shorter, with 10 bases between their ends. In the germline V gene (reference sequence), CDR1 corresponds to LNHDA and CDR2 to SQIVND. There are 12 amino acids in the CDR3, from cysteine to phenylalanine inclusive. Of the read, only the CDR3 DNA is kept; its 36 bases are in frame from base 1. On this clone: This receptor's antigen is unknown. The sample holds no much larger clone one base away, and base qualities are not on file.

The method behind the library was the immunoSEQ multiplex PCR assay. For the multiplex PCR, a mixture combining 60 forward primers for TCR Vbeta segments and 13 reverse primers for TCR Jbeta segments was used. The CDR3 region of rearranged TCR beta genes was amplified from genomic DNA with a multiplex PCR assay. The Illumina HiSeq System was used to sequence the amplified TCR beta libraries as 87-base-pair reads. In the paper's pipeline: In a later analysis, tens of millions of unique TCR beta chains were counted across the 690 or so repertoires, and approximately 11 million of these chains were shared by at least two donors. Raw reads were error-corrected and collapsed into unique sequences with a nearest-neighbor algorithm that merged closely related sequences to remove PCR and sequencing errors. CDR3 sequences were aligned to IMGT reference sequences to assign V, D and J gene segments. Each retained sequence needed at least a six-nucleotide match to both a V gene segment and a J gene segment. A rearrangement was called productive if the CDR3 had no stop codons and remained in frame with V and J, and every other rearrangement was called non-productive. CDR3 was defined according to IMGT convention as the region running from the second conserved V-encoded cysteine to the conserved J-encoded phenylalanine. The earlier analysis of about 530 of the donors excluded any sequence lacking an unambiguous match to a single V gene segment. An earlier analysis of fewer than 650 of the donors classified V segments as functional when productive rearrangements were above 56.7% and as segregating when the standard deviation between donors was above 5%. A statistical classification framework was built to diagnose cytomegalovirus status from the catalog of TCR beta chain sequences. V and J gene assignment, in a later analysis, came from comparing TCR nucleotide sequences with IMGT/GENE-DB human TR gene sequences. Using the TCRdist pipeline, a later analysis assigned CDR3 sequences along with most-parsimonious VDJ recombination scenarios. In a later analysis, each TCR beta chain was defined by its CDR3 amino acid sequence together with its V-gene family, and reads without a unique V-gene family were excluded. As a way to deal with suspected cross-contamination and a sequencing artifact, a later analysis dropped over 550 nucleotide sequences that were highly shared and had low generation probability. In a later analysis, a clonal expansion index was calculated for each public chain from normalized within-repertoire ranks of inferred template counts. Generation probabilities in a later analysis came from a VDJ recombination model fitted to out-of-frame rearrangements, and those results were checked against IGoR. In a later analysis, hypergeometric tests were used to score TCR-TCR, TCR-HLA and TCR-CMV co-occurrence, with a repertoire-size bias correction applied to TCR pairs. False discovery rates were estimated in a later analysis by permuting HLA or CMV assignments 20 times. In a later analysis, co-occurring TCRs were grouped using DBSCAN, with TCRdist sequence similarity added in when clustering inside HLA-allele-positive subsets. Repertoires with fewer than 30,000 or more than 120,000 public chains, plus five repertoires with anomalous nucleotide sharing, were excluded from co-occurrence clustering. TCRdb re-hosts the immuneACCESS table, in-frame sequences only. Its copies lack some clones; in the studies checked, an unresolved V gene accounts for under half of them, and the cause for the rest is not known. Clone size and the V and J calls come from that table; the DNA yielded D and trimming. The sample table shows 150,000 to 200,000 clones, and 65% to 80% are seen once. The ten largest clones capture approximately 3.4% of the sample.

In total, roughly 710 healthy bone marrow donors made up the cohort. At the time of sampling, all cohort members were nominally healthy, though unrecorded immune exposures were likely present. The donor tested CMV seropositive, placing the donor among the approximately 290 seropositive members of the cohort. A peripheral blood sample was provided by each donor, and peripheral blood mononuclear cells were used for TCR beta sequencing. The Qiagen DNeasy Blood Extraction Kit was used to extract genomic DNA from the blood cell samples. The sequence came from a woman aged 45-65 years in good health and CMV-seropositive. This chain joins TRBV19 to TRBJ1-5; possibly the D gene is TRBD1, per 6 matching bases. Sequenced material: PBMCs. The sequence in DNA is TGTGCCAGCGACAGGACTAATCAGCCCCAGCATTTT. This sequence encodes CASDRTNQPQHF. Joined to the reference TRBV19 and TRBJ1-5 proteins, this CDR3 gives the full variable domain: DGGITQSPKYLFRKEGQNVTLSCEQNLNHDAMYWYRQDPGQGLRLIYYSQIVNDFQKGDIAEGYSVSREKKESFPLTVTSAQKNPTAFYLCASDRTNQPQHFGDGTRLSIL.